This passage covers 16 T cell receptor beta chains from one sample sequenced in a study of technical replicates of blood from several donors. Only in-frame clones appear in the TCRdb table, and some are missing; sequencing was by immunoSEQ multiplex PCR. The data contain tens of thousands of clones, 75% to 90% of them singletons. The sequencing sample was made of T cells isolated from PBMCs. The receptor set was obtained from a human donor in good health.

The chain joins TRBV27 to TRBJ2-1, with 9 bases lining up with TRBD2. V was clipped by 6 bases and J by 0 bases; unmatched bases: 6. This CDR3 region has 16 residues. Looked up from germline, CDR1 is MNHEY and CDR2 is SMNVEV (reference sequence). The CDR3: CASRIYSGSSYNEQFF. CDR3 sequence (DNA): TGTGCCAGCAGGATATATAGCGGGAGCTCCTACAATGAGCAGTTCTTC.

V gene TRBV6-6 combines with J gene TRBJ1-1; D uncertain. The CDR3 consists of 16 residues. Looked up from germline, CDR1 is MNHNY and CDR2 is SVGAGI (reference sequence). The ends were cut back, 4 bases at V and 3 bases at J, with 18 bases in the middle. The CDR3 loop is CASSSGVAQSDTEAFF. The CDR3 bases are TGTGCCAGCAGTTCCGGGGTTGCGCAGTCGGACACTGAAGCTTTCTTT.

As regards this clone: A junction end diverges from the germline sequence, so it may reflect a read error. The chain combines TRBV7-7 with TRBJ2-7; D is ambiguous. The CDR3 is made up of 13 amino acids. CDR1 and CDR2 from the germline V gene are SSHAT and FNYEAQ (reference sequence). The chain's CDR3 is CASSLQFSHEQYF. DNA for the CDR3: TGTGCTAGCAGCTTACAATTTTCCCACGAGCAGTACTTC.

The V call is TRBV7-6, the J call TRBJ2-2; tentative D call: TRBD2 (5 bases). The germline V gene encodes CDR1 SGHVS and CDR2 FNYEAQ. Trimming left V 0 bases short and J 4 bases short, with 12 bases between. The CDR3 covers 16 residues. CDR3 bases: TGTGCCAGCAGCTTAGCTAGCGACTTCTCCACCGGGGAGCTGTTTTTT. Translation gives CASSLASDFSTGELFF.

The V call is TRBV7-2, the J call TRBJ2-5; D unclear. The CDR3 spans 16 residues. Per the germline V gene, CDR1 is SGHTA and CDR2 is FQGNSA. Trimming pared 5 bases from V and 0 bases from J, leaving 16 bases between. CDR3 residues: CASSPETFLYQETQYF. The CDR3 coding sequence is TGTGCCAGCAGCCCCGAGACTTTCCTGTACCAAGAGACCCAGTACTTC.

The V and J genes are TRBV28 and TRBJ1-1, with 7 bases that match TRBD1. V lost 5 bases, J lost 4 bases, and 10 bases stayed unmatched. The CDR3 loop spans 15 amino acids. Germline V lookup: CDR1 MDHEN, CDR2 SYDVKM. CDR3 in DNA: TGTGCCAGCAGTATCAGACAGGGCTTAGGCACTGAAGCTTTCTTT. As protein: CASSIRQGLGTEAFF.

V and J are TRBV11-3 and TRBJ2-3; 7 positions agree with TRBD2. In germline, CDR1 is SGHNT, CDR2 YENEEA. Trimming at V came to 6 bases and at J to 4 bases, leaving 1 base not matched to a gene. The CDR3 totals 12 residues. The CDR3: CASRLAPDTQYF. The CDR3, as DNA: TGTGCCAGCAGACTAGCGCCAGATACGCAGTATTTT.

The chain employs TRBV10-3 and TRBJ1-2, with a tentative D call TRBD1 (5 bases). The germline gives CDR1 ENHRY, CDR2 SYGVKD. V lost 0 bases and J lost 8, with 7 bases in between. The CDR3 is made up of 12 amino acids. CDR3 in amino acids: CAISESDKGYTF. The DNA for the CDR3 is TGTGCCATCAGTGAGTCGGACAAAGGCTACACCTTC.

This clone was recorded only once. This chain connects TRBV4-2 to TRBJ2-7; maybe TRBD2 (5 bases). The germline V gene has CDR1 LGHNA and CDR2 YNFKEQ. The CDR3 loop spans 13 amino acids. Deletions cut 3 bases from V and 2 bases from J, with 8 bases between. Written as DNA, the CDR3 is TGTGCCAGCAGCCAGAGGGCTACCTACGAGCAGTACTTC. Its translation is CASSQRATYEQYF.

The chain couples TRBV6-5 to TRBJ2-1; TRBD1 matches at 9 bases. The germline gives CDR1 MNHEY, CDR2 SVGAGI. With V trimmed by 6 bases and J by 7 bases, 10 bases remained unmatched. CDR3 length equals 15 residues. CDR3 sequence (DNA): TGTGCCAGCAGCATAACAGGGGGCGCGTCGAATGAGCAGTTCTTC. Translating gives CASSITGGASNEQFF.

This clone was counted once. V usage is TRBV10-3 and J usage is TRBJ2-5; maybe TRBD1 (5 bases). Trimming removed 9 bases at V and 1 base at J, with 12 bases between. CDR3 size: 13 residues. Per the germline V gene, CDR1 is ENHRY and CDR2 is SYGVKD. The CDR3 protein is CAIGRATQETQYF. The CDR3 region has the DNA TGTGCCATTGGCAGGGCTACCCAAGAGACCCAGTACTTC.

V is TRBV19 and J is TRBJ2-3; 7 bases align to TRBD1. CDR1 is LNHDA and CDR2 is SQIVND in the germline V gene (reference sequence). The V segment lost 5 bases and the J segment 1 base; nucleotides outside the gene matches: 3. The CDR3 extends over 14 amino acids. CDR3 region: CASSSGTGTDTQYF. In DNA, the CDR3 is TGTGCCAGTAGTTCCGGGACAGGCACAGATACGCAGTATTTT.

This clone was counted once. The chain combines TRBV4-3 with TRBJ1-4; no clear D. CDR3 length: 15 residues. Germline V gene data show CDR1 as LGHNA and CDR2 as YSLEER. Trimming shortened V by 4 bases and J by 2 bases, and 11 bases separated the two germline ends. The CDR3 sequence is CASSRLTDTNEKLFF. CDR3 nucleotides: TGCGCCAGCAGCCGACTTACCGATACTAATGAAAAACTGTTTTTT.

The chain links TRBV29-1 to TRBJ2-1, with 12 positions matching TRBD2. The ends lost 4 bases at V and 7 bases at J; junction bases unmatched: 5. This CDR3 has 14 residues. CDR1 is SQVTM, CDR2 ANQGSEA, per germline. CDR3 sequence: CSVGLAGEGNEQFF. Written as DNA, the CDR3 is TGCAGCGTTGGACTAGCGGGAGAGGGAAATGAGCAGTTCTTC.

The chain couples TRBV2 to TRBJ2-3; D possibly corresponds to TRBD1 (5 bases). CDR1 is SNHLY and CDR2 is FYNNEI in the germline V gene. The CDR3 totals 15 residues. V lost 3 bases to trimming and J lost 1 base, with 11 bases between them. CDR3 sequence: CASSDGVRGTDTQYF. The CDR3 region has the DNA TGTGCCAGCAGTGATGGGGTCAGGGGCACAGATACGCAGTATTTT.

This sequence joins TRBV29-1 and TRBJ2-7, with 10 bases identical to TRBD2. Germline V lookup: CDR1 SQVTM, CDR2 ANQGSEA. J gave up 3 bases and V 3 bases, and 8 bases lay outside the gene matches. This CDR3 comprises 15 residues. DNA for the CDR3: TGCAGCGTTGAGGCACTAGCGGGGAGGGGCTACGAGCAGTACTTC. It translates to CSVEALAGRGYEQYF.